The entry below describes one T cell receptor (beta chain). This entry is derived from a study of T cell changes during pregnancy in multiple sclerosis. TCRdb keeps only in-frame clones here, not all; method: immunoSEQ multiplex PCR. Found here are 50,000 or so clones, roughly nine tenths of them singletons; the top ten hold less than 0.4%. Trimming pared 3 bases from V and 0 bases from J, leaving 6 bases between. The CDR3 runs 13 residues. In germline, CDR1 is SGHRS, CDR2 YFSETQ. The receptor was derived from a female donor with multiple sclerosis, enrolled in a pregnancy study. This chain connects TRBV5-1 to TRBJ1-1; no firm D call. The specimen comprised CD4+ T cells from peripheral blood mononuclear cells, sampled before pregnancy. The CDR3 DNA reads TGCGCCAGCAGCTCCAGGTTGAACACTGAAGCTTTCTTT. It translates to CASSSRLNTEAFF.